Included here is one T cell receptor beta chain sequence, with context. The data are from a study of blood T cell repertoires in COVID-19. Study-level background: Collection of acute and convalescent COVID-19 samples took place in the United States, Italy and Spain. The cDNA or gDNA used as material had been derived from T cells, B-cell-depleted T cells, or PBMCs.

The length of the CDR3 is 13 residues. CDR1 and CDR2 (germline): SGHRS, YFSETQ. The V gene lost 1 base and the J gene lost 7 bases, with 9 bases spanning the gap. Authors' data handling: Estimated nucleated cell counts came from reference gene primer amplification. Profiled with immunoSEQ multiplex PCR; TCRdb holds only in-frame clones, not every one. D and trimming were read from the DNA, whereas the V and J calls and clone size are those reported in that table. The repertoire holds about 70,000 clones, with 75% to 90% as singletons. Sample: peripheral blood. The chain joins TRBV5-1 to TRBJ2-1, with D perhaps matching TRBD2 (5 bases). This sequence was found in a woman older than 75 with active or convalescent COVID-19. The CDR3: CASSLSRGNEQFF. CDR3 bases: TGCGCCAGCAGCTTGTCTAGAGGGAATGAGCAGTTCTTC.